This entry lists 26 T cell receptor beta chains sequenced from one sample in a study of response to subunit inactivated influenza vaccine. TCRdb recomputed calls from the RT-PCR reads with MiXCR, one row per CDR3 protein. The sample lists approximately 730,000 distinct CDR3 sequences, over 11% occurring once. Here the sequenced sample was PBMCs from blood, taken 14 to 15 days before vaccination. These receptors were obtained from a man over 45 who received an inactivated influenza vaccine.

This clonotype was seen only a few times. The V call is TRBV20-1, the J call TRBJ2-7, with D unresolved. The V gene's germline CDR1 is DFQATT and CDR2 SNEGSKA (reference sequence). This CDR3 spans 11 amino acids. V was shortened by 6 bases and J by 9 bases, with 15 bases between the two germline ends. The CDR3 DNA follows: TGCAGTGCGGCCTTCCGGAGCGCGCAGTACTTC. It specifies CSAAFRSAQYF.

The V call is TRBV18, the J call TRBJ1-1; no reliable D call. Trimming took 2 bases from V and 1 from J, leaving 8 bases between them. There are 14 residues in the CDR3. The V gene's germline CDR1 is KGHSH and CDR2 LQKENI. The CDR3 nucleotides read TGTGCCAGCTCACCAGTGACGGGGAACACTGAAGCTTTCTTT. This gives the protein CASSPVTGNTEAFF.

This clonotype was recorded a few times. This chain links TRBV6-1 with TRBJ2-1; a possible D gene is TRBD2 (7 bases). Trimming took 11 bases from V and 5 from J, leaving 19 bases between them. There are 14 residues in the CDR3. Per germline, CDR1 MNHNS and CDR2 SASEGT. In DNA form, the CDR3 reads TGTGCCTCCCAGCGGGCGGGGGCGGACAATGAGCAGTTCTTC. This encodes CASQRAGADNEQFF.

In its sample, this clonotype was seen a few times. The rearrangement uses TRBV6-1 and TRBJ2-1, with a tentative D call TRBD1 (7 bases). Per the germline V gene, CDR1 is MNHNS and CDR2 is SASEGT. This CDR3 has 14 residues. V was pared by 8 bases and J by 6 bases, with 17 bases between. CDR3 sequence (DNA): TGTGCCAGCTCAGGGGGAGGACAGGTCAATGAGCAGTTCTTC. This sequence encodes CASSGGGQVNEQFF.

This clonotype occurred a few times. V is TRBV11-3 and J is TRBJ2-1; D is perhaps TRBD1 or TRBD2 (5 bases each). The CDR3 sequence is 13 residues long. Trimming stripped 7 bases from V and 9 bases from J, with 16 bases between. The V gene's germline CDR1 is SGHNT and CDR2 YENEEA. CDR3 residues: CASTHRGVSEQFF. CDR3 sequence (DNA): TGTGCCAGCACCCACCGGGGCGTCAGTGAGCAGTTCTTC. Full variable domain (missing parts from reference TRBV11-3 and TRBJ2-1): EAGVVQSPRYKIIEKKQPVAFWCNPISGHNTLYWYLQNLGQGPELLIRYENEEAVDDSQLPKDRFSAERLKGVDSTLKIQPAELGDSAVYLCASTHRGVSEQFFGPGTRLTVL.

This clonotype appeared a few times. The J gene is TRBJ1-1, the V gene TRBV27, with 7 nucleotides matching TRBD1. The CDR3 length is 15 residues. Germline assignment: CDR1 MNHEY and CDR2 SMNVEV (reference sequence). V shed 6 bases and J 5 bases; nucleotides not matched to a gene: 12. The CDR3 protein is CASRGNTGARTEAFF. As DNA, the CDR3 is TGTGCCAGCAGGGGAAATACAGGGGCTAGAACTGAAGCTTTCTTT.

This clonotype turned up a few times. The chain links TRBV20-1 to TRBJ2-3, with D uncertain. V lost 6 bases to trimming and J lost 1 base, with 17 bases between them. The CDR3 loop spans 15 amino acids. Germline V gene data show CDR1 as DFQATT and CDR2 as SNEGSKA (reference sequence). CDR3: CSATAVRRGTDTQYF. CDR3 DNA sequence: TGCAGTGCCACGGCCGTGAGACGGGGCACAGATACGCAGTATTTT.

This clonotype was detected a few times. The rearrangement uses TRBV6-1 and TRBJ2-3; D may be TRBD2 (6 bases). Germline V lookup: CDR1 MNHNS, CDR2 SASEGT. Trimming stripped 4 bases from V and 0 bases from J, with 14 bases between. This CDR3 spans 16 amino acids. The DNA for the CDR3 is TGTGCCAGCAGTGGAGGACTATCAAGAAGCACAGATACGCAGTATTTT. Its protein product is CASSGGLSRSTDTQYF.

This rearrangement joins TRBV10-3 to TRBJ2-7; either TRBD1 or TRBD2 may supply D (5 bases each). Per germline, CDR1 ENHRY and CDR2 SYGVKD. This CDR3 has 11 amino acids. Trimming stripped 1 base from V and 7 bases from J, with 5 bases between. The CDR3 DNA reads as TGTGCCATCAGTGAGTGGGGGGAGCAGTACTTC. Amino acids: CAISEWGEQYF.

The chain couples TRBV16 to TRBJ2-3; D gene ambiguous. CDR3 length: 14 amino acids. Between the trimmed V and J ends, which lost 1 base and 2 bases, there was a span of 7 bases. Looked up from germline, CDR1 is KGHSY and CDR2 is FQNENV. CDR3 amino acids: CASSQLRNTDTQYF. Written as DNA, the CDR3 is TGTGCCAGCAGCCAATTAAGGAACACAGATACGCAGTATTTT.

This chain joins TRBV30 and TRBJ1-3, with a possible D match to TRBD1 (5 bases). Germline V gene lookup returns CDR1 GTSNPN and CDR2 SVGIG (reference sequence). This CDR3 contains 14 residues. The V gene lost 4 bases and the J gene lost 0 bases, with 10 bases spanning the gap. The CDR3 region is CAWMGVSSGNTIYF. The DNA for the CDR3 is TGTGCCTGGATGGGGGTCTCCTCTGGAAACACCATATATTTT.

This clonotype was observed a handful of times. The chain uses TRBV5-1 and TRBJ2-1; 7 bases agree with TRBD1. The trim removed 4 bases at V and 4 bases at J, leaving 8 bases unmatched. Germline V gene sequence: CDR1 SGHRS, CDR2 YFSETQ. CDR3 length: 15 residues. CDR3 in amino acids: CASSTGTAGYNEQFF. For the CDR3, the DNA is TGCGCCAGCAGCACCGGGACAGCAGGATACAATGAGCAGTTCTTC. Variable domain in full (rest from reference TRBV5-1 and TRBJ2-1): KAGVTQTPRYLIKTRGQQVTLSCSPISGHRSVSWYQQTPGQGLQFLFEYFSETQRNKGNFPGRFSGRQFSNSRSEMNVSTLELGDSALYLCASSTGTAGYNEQFFGPGTRLTVL.

Only a few counts were recorded for this clonotype. The chain couples TRBV7-2 to TRBJ2-5, with D perhaps matching TRBD2 (6 bases). This CDR3 has 15 amino acids. The V and J ends lost 5 bases and 4 bases respectively, with 17 bases between them. Germline CDR1 and CDR2: SGHTA and FQGNSA. Here the CDR3 reads CASSVMGLPRETQYF. The CDR3 coding sequence is TGTGCCAGCAGCGTCATGGGACTGCCGCGAGAGACCCAGTACTTC.

This clonotype was detected only a few times. The chain couples TRBV12-3 or TRBV12-4 to TRBJ2-1; TRBD2 matches at 13 bases. The CDR3 loop spans 15 amino acids. J was trimmed by 5 bases and V by 6 bases; bases with no gene match: 4. CDR3 bases: TGTGCCAGCAGAATCGGACTAGCGGGAGACAATGAGCAGTTCTTC. Its protein is CASRIGLAGDNEQFF.

This clonotype appeared a few times. The chain joins TRBV12-3 or TRBV12-4 to TRBJ1-1; D might be TRBD1 (6 bases). This CDR3 contains 12 residues. The V end was cut by 5 bases, the J end by 4 bases, with 8 bases between. The CDR3 sequence is CASSRGSTEAFF. In nucleotides, the CDR3 is TGTGCCAGCAGTAGGGGGAGCACTGAAGCTTTCTTT.

This clonotype was seen more than once but under ten times. CDR3 region: CATSRDTTGWNEQFF. The CDR3 DNA follows: TGTGCCACCAGCAGAGATACTACGGGGTGGAATGAGCAGTTCTTC. The chain employs TRBV15 and TRBJ2-1, with D possibly being TRBD2 (5 bases). From germline, CDR1 is LNHNV and CDR2 YYDKDF (reference sequence). V lost 0 bases, J lost 7 bases, and 13 bases lay in between. CDR3 length equals 15 residues.

The V and J genes are TRBV11-1 and TRBJ2-2, with 9 bases matching TRBD2. Germline V CDR1 and CDR2: SGHAT, FQDESV (reference sequence). CDR3 length: 18 amino acids. J gave up 4 bases and V 3 bases, and 12 bases lay outside the gene matches. CDR3 in amino acids: CASSFVAGGPGITGELFF. CDR3 coding DNA: TGTGCCAGCAGCTTTGTGGCGGGAGGGCCTGGTATCACCGGGGAGCTGTTTTTT.

Regarding this clonotype: One end of the junction is discordant with germline, which a read error may explain. This chain links TRBV29-1 with TRBJ2-2; D may be TRBD1 or TRBD2 (5 bases each). Germline CDR1 is SQVTM and CDR2 is ANQGSEA. The length of the CDR3 is 13 residues. In DNA, the CDR3 is TGCAGCGGGGGGATACCGAACACCGGGGAGATGTTTTTT. It is translated as CSGGIPNTGEMFF.

This clonotype has just a few counts. The V and J genes are TRBV11-2 and TRBJ1-6, with D possibly being TRBD1 (5 bases). Germline CDR1 SGHAT, CDR2 FQNNGV. Trimming took off 0 bases at V and 12 bases at J, with 9 bases between the two ends. This CDR3 is 13 amino acids long. The DNA for the CDR3 is TGTGCCAGCAGCTTAGAGCGGGGCGTACCCCTCCACTTT. Translating it yields CASSLERGVPLHF.

This clonotype was observed a few times. This chain links TRBV7-8 with TRBJ2-7; D is uncertain. Germline-derived CDR1 and CDR2 are SGHVS and FQNEAQ. CDR3 length equals 12 residues. V gave up 1 base and J gave up 9 bases, with 10 bases separating them. The CDR3 DNA sequence: TGTGCCAGCAGCTTAGAGACCGTGCGGCAGTACTTC. Its protein is CASSLETVRQYF.

This chain connects TRBV5-5 to TRBJ2-7; D is tentatively TRBD1 or TRBD2 (5 bases each). Germline CDR1 reads SGHKS; CDR2 reads YYEKEE (reference sequence). The CDR3 sequence is 15 residues long. V was clipped by 0 bases and J by 2 bases, with 12 bases between them. CDR3 protein: CASSLAGTAAYEQYF. The CDR3, as DNA: TGTGCCAGCAGCTTGGCCGGGACGGCGGCCTACGAGCAGTACTTC. The variable domain in full, completed from reference TRBV5-5 and TRBJ2-7, reads DAGVTQSPTHLIKTRGQQVTLRCSPISGHKSVSWYQQVLGQGPQFIFQYYEKEERGRGNFPDRFSARQFPNYSSELNVNALLLGDSALYLCASSLAGTAAYEQYFGPGTRLTVT.

The V call is TRBV5-6, the J call TRBJ1-1; D unresolved. Trimming removed 2 bases from V and 4 bases from J, with 12 bases in between. Per germline, CDR1 SGHDT and CDR2 YYEEEE. This CDR3 is built from 14 residues. CDR3 in DNA: TGTGCCAGCAGCTTCCGACGACGGGGCACTGAAGCTTTCTTT. Encoded protein: CASSFRRRGTEAFF.

This clonotype was counted only a few times. The rearrangement uses TRBV6-2 or TRBV6-3 and TRBJ2-3; D remains unclear. In germline, CDR1 is MNHEY, CDR2 SVGEGT. CDR3 length equals 14 residues. With 6 bases removed from V and 5 bases from J, the gap between germline ends came to 15 bases. CDR3 in DNA: TGTGCCAGCAGCACCCACGGACCGGGAGATACGCAGTATTTT. This encodes CASSTHGPGDTQYF.

This clonotype was seen a handful of times. The chain links TRBV5-1 to TRBJ2-6; D remains unclear. CDR3 size: 16 residues. The V end lost 4 bases, the J end lost 2 bases, and 13 bases lay between the germline ends. Germline V gives CDR1 SGHRS, CDR2 YFSETQ. For the CDR3, the DNA is TGCGCCAGCAGCCCACCCGAGTGGGCTGGGGCCAACGTCCTGACTTTC. It specifies CASSPPEWAGANVLTF.

This clonotype has ten or more counts. J is TRBJ2-1 and V is TRBV24-1; 8 bases align to TRBD1. The V gene's germline CDR1 is KGHDR and CDR2 SFDVKD. CDR3 size: 16 residues. V gave up 4 bases and J gave up 5 bases; unmatched junction bases: 9. The CDR3 DNA reads as TGTGCCACCAGTGACCCGCCGGGACAGGCCAACAATGAGCAGTTCTTC. Encoded protein: CATSDPPGQANNEQFF.

V and J are TRBV29-1 and TRBJ2-1, with 9 bases that match TRBD1. With V trimmed by 5 bases and J by 4 bases, 3 bases remained unmatched. The germline V gene has CDR1 SQVTM and CDR2 ANQGSEA. The CDR3 runs 13 residues. DNA for the CDR3: TGCAGCGTTCAGGGACAGGGTTACAATGAGCAGTTCTTC. Its protein is CSVQGQGYNEQFF.